One T cell receptor (beta chain) is described in this entry. Its target is unknown. This entry comes from a study of cytomegalovirus exposure and HLA in healthy donors. Study-wide context: Assignment to the Caucasian-associated ancestry cluster applied to 81% of the approximately 370 genotyped donors.

PCR involved 60 Vbeta and 13 Jbeta primers. The repertoire was sequenced with immunoSEQ multiplex PCR; TCRdb's copy has only in-frame clones and lacks some. The sample yields about 150,000 clones, around 75% seen once. Findings of the study overall: Approximately 160 TCR beta chains were listed as cytomegalovirus-associated. Later analysis suggested most CMV-associated TCR beta chains were HLA-restricted.

The germline CDR1 and CDR2 sequences are SNHLY and FYNNEI. The CDR3 has 13 residues. V lost 6 bases and J 4 bases, leaving 11 bases between the germline ends. The chain links TRBV2 to TRBJ2-3; D remains unclear. The specimen was PBMCs. This sequence was found in a man aged 25-45 years in good health and CMV-seropositive. CDR3 residues: CASSDRRSDTQYF. DNA for the CDR3: TGTGCCAGCAGCGACCGGCGGTCAGATACGCAGTATTTT.